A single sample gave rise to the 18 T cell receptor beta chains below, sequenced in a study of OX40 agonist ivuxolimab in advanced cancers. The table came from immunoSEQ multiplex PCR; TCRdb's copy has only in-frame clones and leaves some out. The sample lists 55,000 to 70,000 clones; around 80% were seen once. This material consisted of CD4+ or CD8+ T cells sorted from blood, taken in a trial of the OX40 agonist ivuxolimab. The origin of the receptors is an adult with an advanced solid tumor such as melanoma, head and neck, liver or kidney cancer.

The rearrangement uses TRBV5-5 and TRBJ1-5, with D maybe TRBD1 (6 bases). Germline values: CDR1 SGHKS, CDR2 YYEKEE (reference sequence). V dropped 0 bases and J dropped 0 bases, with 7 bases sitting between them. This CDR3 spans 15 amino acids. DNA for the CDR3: TGTGCCAGCAGCTTGGGACAGGTTAGCAATCAGCCCCAGCATTTT. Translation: CASSLGQVSNQPQHF.

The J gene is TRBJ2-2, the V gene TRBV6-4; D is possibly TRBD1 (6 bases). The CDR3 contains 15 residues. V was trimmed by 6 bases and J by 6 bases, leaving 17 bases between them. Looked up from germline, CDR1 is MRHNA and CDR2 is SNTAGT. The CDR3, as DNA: TGTGCCAGCAGACCCTTATCAGGGGTCCCCGGGGAGCTGTTTTTT. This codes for CASRPLSGVPGELFF.

CDR3 region: CASSQGGHYGYTF. As DNA, the CDR3 is TGTGCCAGCAGCCAAGGGGGACACTATGGCTACACCTTC. V is TRBV14 and J is TRBJ1-2; possibly TRBD1 for D (5 bases). V dropped 1 base and J dropped 3 bases, with 6 bases sitting between them. CDR1 and CDR2 from the germline V gene are SGHDN and FVKESK. This CDR3 region has 13 residues.

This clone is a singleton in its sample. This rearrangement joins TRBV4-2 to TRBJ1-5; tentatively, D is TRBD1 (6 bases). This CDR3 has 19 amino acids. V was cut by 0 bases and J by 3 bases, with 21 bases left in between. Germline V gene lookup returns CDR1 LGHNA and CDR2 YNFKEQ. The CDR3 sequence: CASSQDLSLGGGFNQPQHF. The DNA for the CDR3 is TGTGCCAGCAGCCAAGATCTTTCCTTAGGGGGTGGATTCAATCAGCCCCAGCATTTT.

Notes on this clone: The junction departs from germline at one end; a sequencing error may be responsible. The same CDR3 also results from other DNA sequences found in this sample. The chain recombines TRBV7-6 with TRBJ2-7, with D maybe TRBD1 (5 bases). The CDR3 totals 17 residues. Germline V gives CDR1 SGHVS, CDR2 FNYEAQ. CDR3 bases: TGTGCCAGCAGCTTAGGTATAGGGCAGGGCAGCTCCTATGAGCAGTACTTC. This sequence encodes CASSLGIGQGSSYEQYF.

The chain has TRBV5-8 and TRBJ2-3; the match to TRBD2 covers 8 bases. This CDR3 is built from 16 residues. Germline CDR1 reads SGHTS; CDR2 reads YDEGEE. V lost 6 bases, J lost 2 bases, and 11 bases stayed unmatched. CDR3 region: CASTRQRGRLTDTQYF. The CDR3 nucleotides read TGTGCCAGCACCAGACAGCGGGGGAGGCTCACAGATACGCAGTATTTT.

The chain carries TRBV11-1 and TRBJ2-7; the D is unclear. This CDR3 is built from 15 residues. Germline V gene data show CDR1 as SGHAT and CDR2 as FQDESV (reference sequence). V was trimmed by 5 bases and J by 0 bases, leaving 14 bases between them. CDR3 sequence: CASSPRRQSSYEQYF. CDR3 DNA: TGTGCCAGCAGCCCCCGCAGGCAGTCCTCCTACGAGCAGTACTTC.

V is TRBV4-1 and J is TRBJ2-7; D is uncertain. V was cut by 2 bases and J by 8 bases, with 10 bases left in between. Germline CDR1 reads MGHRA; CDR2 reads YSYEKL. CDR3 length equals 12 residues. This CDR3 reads CASSQSPWKQYF. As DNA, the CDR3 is TGCGCCAGCAGCCAATCCCCCTGGAAGCAGTACTTC.

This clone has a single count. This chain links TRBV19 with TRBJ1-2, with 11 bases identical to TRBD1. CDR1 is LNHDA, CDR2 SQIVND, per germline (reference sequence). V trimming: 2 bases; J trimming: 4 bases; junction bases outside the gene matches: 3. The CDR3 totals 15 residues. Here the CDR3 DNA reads TGTGCCAGTAGTATAACCGGGACAGGGGGCTATGGCTACACCTTC. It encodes CASSITGTGGYGYTF. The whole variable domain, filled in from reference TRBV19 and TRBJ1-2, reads DGGITQSPKYLFRKEGQNVTLSCEQNLNHDAMYWYRQDPGQGLRLIYYSQIVNDFQKGDIAEGYSVSREKKESFPLTVTSAQKNPTAFYLCASSITGTGGYGYTFGSGTRLTVV.

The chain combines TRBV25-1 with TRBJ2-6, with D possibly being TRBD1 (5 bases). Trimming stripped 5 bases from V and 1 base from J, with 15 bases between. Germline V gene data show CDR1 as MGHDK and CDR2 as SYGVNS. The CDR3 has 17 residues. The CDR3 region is CASSLTPSGSGANVLTF. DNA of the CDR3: TGTGCCAGCAGTCTTACACCCTCAGGGTCTGGGGCCAACGTCCTGACTTTC.

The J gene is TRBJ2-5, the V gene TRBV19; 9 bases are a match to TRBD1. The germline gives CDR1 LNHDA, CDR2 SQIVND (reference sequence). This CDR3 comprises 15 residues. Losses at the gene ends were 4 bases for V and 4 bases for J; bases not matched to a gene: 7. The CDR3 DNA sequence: TGTGCCAGTAGTACCGGGACAGGGCCTTTAGAGACCCAGTACTTC. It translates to CASSTGTGPLETQYF.

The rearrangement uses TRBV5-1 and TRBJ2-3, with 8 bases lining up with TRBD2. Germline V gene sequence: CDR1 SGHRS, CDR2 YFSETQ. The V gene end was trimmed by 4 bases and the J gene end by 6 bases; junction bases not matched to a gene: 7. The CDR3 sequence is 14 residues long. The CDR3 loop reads CASSVSGAPDTQYF. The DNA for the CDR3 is TGCGCCAGCAGCGTTAGCGGGGCCCCGGATACGCAGTATTTT.

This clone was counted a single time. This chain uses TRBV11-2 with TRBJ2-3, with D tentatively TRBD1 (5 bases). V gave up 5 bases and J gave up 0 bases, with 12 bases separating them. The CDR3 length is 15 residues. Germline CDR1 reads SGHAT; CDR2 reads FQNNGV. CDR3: CASSPGALSTDTQYF. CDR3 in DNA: TGTGCCAGCAGCCCTGGGGCTTTAAGCACAGATACGCAGTATTTT.

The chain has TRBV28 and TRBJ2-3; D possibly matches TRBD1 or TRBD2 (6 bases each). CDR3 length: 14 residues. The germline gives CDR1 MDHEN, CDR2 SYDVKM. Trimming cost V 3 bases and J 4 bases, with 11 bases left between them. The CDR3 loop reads CASSFRRGPDTQYF. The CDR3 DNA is TGTGCCAGCAGTTTTCGACGGGGGCCAGATACGCAGTATTTT.

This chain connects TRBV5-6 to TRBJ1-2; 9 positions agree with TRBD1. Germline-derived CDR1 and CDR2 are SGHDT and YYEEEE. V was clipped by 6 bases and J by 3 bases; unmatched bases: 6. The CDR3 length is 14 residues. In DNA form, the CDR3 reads TGTGCCAGCATCCAACAGGGGGCCCACTATGGCTACACCTTC. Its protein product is CASIQQGAHYGYTF.

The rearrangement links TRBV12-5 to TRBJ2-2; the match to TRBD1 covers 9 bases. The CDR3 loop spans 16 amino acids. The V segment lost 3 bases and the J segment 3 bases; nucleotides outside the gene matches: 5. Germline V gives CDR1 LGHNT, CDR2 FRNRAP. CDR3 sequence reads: CASGLAQGAYTGELFF. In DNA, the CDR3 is TGTGCTAGTGGTTTAGCACAGGGGGCCTACACCGGGGAGCTGTTTTTT. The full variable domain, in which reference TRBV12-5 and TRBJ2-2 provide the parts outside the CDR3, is DARVTQTPRHKVTEMGQEVTMRCQPILGHNTVFWYRQTMMQGLELLAYFRNRAPLDDSGMPKDRFSAEMPDATLATLKIQPSEPRDSAVYFCASGLAQGAYTGELFFGEGSRLTVL.

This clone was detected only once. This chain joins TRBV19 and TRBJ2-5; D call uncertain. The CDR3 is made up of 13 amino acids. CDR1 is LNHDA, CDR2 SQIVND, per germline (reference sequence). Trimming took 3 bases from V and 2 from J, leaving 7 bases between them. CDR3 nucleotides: TGTGCCAGTAGTATTTCGGTGCAAGAGACCCAGTACTTC. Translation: CASSISVQETQYF.

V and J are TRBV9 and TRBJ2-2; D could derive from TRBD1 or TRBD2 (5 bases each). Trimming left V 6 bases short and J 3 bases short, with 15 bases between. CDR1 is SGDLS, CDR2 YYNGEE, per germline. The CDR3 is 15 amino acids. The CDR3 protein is CASTPGPMDTGELFF. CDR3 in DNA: TGTGCCAGCACCCCGGGACCTATGGACACCGGGGAGCTGTTTTTT. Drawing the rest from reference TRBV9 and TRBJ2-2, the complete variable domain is DSGVTQTPKHLITATGQRVTLRCSPRSGDLSVYWYQQSLDQGLQFLIQYYNGEERAKGNILERFSAQQFPDLHSELNLSSLELGDSALYFCASTPGPMDTGELFFGEGSRLTVL.